This T cell receptor (beta chain) is drawn from a study of beta chain features in type 1 diabetes. The study's findings and limits: High-TCR-expressing cells could be over-represented by cDNA sequencing. For type 1 diabetes patients, VDJ junctions showed fewer insertions and more deletions. Across patients, naive, central memory and Treg TCRB repertoires exhibited apparently greater similarity than was observed across healthy donors. Shortening that was moderate but significant affected the TCRB CDR3s of Type 1 diabetes patients in all four CD4+ subsets.

Looked up from germline, CDR1 is SGHTA and CDR2 is FQGNSA. V lost 0 bases and J lost 3, with 11 bases in between. The CDR3 consists of 15 residues. Populations isolated by sorting all had purity greater than 95%. This clone has a handful of counts. What it recognizes is unknown. Of the isolated RNA, all was reverse transcribed, and so the sequenced material was expressed TCRB transcripts. Produced via immunoSEQ multiplex PCR; TCRdb's table is partial and in-frame only. Of 600,000 to 700,000 clones in the sample, around 12% were seen once. Source material: naive CD4+ T cells from blood. This chain connects TRBV7-2 to TRBJ1-2; tentatively, D is TRBD1 (6 bases). The sequence was obtained from a man aged 30-40 years with type 1 diabetes. CDR3 residues: CASSLAGGVDYGYTF. Here the CDR3 DNA reads TGTGCCAGCAGCTTAGCGGGGGGCGTCGACTATGGCTACACCTTC. Full variable domain (rest looked up from reference TRBV7-2 and TRBJ1-2): GAGVSQSPSNKVTEKGKDVELRCDPISGHTALYWYRQSLGQGLEFLIYFQGNSAPDKSGLPSDRFSAERTGGSVSTLTIQRTQQEDSAVYLCASSLAGGVDYGYTFGSGTRLTVV.